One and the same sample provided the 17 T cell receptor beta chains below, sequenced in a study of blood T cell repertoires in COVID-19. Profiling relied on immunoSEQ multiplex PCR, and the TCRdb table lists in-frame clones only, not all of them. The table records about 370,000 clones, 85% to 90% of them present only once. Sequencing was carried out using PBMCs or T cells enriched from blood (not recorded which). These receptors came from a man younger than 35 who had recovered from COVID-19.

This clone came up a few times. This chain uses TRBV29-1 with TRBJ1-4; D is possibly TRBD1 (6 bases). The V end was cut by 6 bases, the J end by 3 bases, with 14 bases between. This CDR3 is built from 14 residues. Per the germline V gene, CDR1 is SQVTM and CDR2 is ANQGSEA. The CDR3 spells CSVSRGTANEKLFF. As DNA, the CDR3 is TGCAGCGTGAGCAGGGGTACGGCTAATGAAAAACTGTTTTTT. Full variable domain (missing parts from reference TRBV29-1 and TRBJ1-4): SAVISQKPSRDICQRGTSLTIQCQVDSQVTMMFWYRQQPGQSLTLIATANQGSEATYESGFVIDKFPISRPNLTFSTLTVSNMSPEDSSIYLCSVSRGTANEKLFFGSGTQLSVL.

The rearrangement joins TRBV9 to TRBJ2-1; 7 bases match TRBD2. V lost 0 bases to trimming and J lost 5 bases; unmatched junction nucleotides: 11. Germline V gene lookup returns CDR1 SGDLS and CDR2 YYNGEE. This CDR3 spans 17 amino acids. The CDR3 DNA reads TGTGCCAGCAGCGTAGAGCTCGGGCTGGGACTAAACAATGAGCAGTTCTTC. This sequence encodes CASSVELGLGLNNEQFF.

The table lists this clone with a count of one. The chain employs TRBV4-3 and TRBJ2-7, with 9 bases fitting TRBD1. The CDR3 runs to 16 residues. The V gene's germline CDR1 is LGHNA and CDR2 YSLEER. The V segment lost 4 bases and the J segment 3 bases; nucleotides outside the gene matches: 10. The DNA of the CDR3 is TGCGCCAGCAGCCCCCGGCGGACAGGGGAGTTCTACGAGCAGTACTTC. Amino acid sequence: CASSPRRTGEFYEQYF.

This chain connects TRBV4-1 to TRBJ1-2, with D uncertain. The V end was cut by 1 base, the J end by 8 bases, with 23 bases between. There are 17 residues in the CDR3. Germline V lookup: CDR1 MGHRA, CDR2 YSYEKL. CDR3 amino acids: CASSQVLSREGSGGYTF. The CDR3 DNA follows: TGCGCCAGCAGCCAAGTTTTGAGCCGGGAGGGCTCGGGAGGCTACACCTTC.

CDR3 in amino acids: CASRTSDSYNEQFF. The CDR3, as DNA: TGTGCCAGTAGGACTAGCGACTCCTACAATGAGCAGTTCTTC. The chain recombines TRBV19 with TRBJ2-1; 8 nucleotides match TRBD2. V lost 6 bases and J lost 0; bases outside the gene matches: 1. The germline gives CDR1 LNHDA, CDR2 SQIVND (reference sequence). This CDR3 spans 14 amino acids.

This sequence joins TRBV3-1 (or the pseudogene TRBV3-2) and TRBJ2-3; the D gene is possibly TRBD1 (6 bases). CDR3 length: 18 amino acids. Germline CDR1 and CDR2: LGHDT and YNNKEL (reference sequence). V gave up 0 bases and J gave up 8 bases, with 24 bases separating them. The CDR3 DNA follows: TGTGCCAGCAGCCAAGATCTTTACGGAGAGCGCAGGGGTGGTACGCAGTATTTT. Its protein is CASSQDLYGERRGGTQYF.

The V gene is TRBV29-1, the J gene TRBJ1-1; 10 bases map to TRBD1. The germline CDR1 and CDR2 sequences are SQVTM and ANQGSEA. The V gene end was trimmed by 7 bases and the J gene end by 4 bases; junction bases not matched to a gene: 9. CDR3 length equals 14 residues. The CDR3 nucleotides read TGCAGCGCCTCGACAGGGGGCCTAGGCACTGAAGCTTTCTTT. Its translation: CSASTGGLGTEAFF.

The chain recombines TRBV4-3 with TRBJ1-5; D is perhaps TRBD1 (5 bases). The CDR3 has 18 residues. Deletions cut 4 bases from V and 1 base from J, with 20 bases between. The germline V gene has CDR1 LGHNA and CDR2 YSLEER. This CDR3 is CASSPGTGRLQSNQPQHF. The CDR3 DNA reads TGCGCCAGCAGCCCAGGTACAGGACGTTTACAAAGCAATCAGCCCCAGCATTTT.

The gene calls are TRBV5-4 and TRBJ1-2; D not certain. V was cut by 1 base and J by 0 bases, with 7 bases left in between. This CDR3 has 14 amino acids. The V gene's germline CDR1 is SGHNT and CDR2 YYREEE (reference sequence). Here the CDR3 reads CASSLSSSNYGYTF. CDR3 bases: TGTGCCAGCAGCTTGAGTAGCTCTAACTATGGCTACACCTTC.

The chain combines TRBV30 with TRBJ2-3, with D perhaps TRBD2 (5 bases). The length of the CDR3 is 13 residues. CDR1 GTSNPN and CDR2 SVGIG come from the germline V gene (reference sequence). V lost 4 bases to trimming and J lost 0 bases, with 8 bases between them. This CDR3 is CAWTAGSTDTQYF. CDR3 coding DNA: TGTGCCTGGACCGCGGGTAGCACAGATACGCAGTATTTT.

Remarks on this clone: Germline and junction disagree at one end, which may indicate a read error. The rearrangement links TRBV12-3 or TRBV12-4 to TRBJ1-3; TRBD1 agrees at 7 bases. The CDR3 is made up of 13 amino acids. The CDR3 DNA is TGTGCCGGCAGACAGGGCGCGGGAAACACCATATATTTT. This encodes CAGRQGAGNTIYF.

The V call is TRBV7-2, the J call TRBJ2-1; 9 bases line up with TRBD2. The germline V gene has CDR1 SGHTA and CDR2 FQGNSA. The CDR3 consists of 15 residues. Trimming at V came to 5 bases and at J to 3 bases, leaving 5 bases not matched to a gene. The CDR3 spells CASSGIAGVYNEQFF. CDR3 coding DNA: TGTGCCAGCAGCGGAATAGCGGGGGTCTACAATGAGCAGTTCTTC.

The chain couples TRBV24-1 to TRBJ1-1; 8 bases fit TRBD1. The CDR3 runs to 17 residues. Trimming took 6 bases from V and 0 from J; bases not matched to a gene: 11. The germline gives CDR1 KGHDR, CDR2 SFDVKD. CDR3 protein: CATSRKGDRRMNTEAFF. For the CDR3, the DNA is TGTGCCACCAGTCGAAAAGGGGACAGGAGAATGAACACTGAAGCTTTCTTT.

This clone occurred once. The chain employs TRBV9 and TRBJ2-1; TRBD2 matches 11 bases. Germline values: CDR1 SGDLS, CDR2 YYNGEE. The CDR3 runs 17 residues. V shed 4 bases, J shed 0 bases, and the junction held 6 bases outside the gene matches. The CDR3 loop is CASSPGTSGSSYNEQFF. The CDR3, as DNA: TGTGCCAGCAGCCCTGGGACTAGCGGTAGCTCCTACAATGAGCAGTTCTTC.

The CDR3 protein is CASSLSGLNAEAFF. The CDR3 bases are TGTGCCAGCAGCTTAAGCGGACTCAACGCTGAAGCTTTCTTT. The J gene is TRBJ1-1, the V gene TRBV7-3; D is undetermined. The germline V and J ends were trimmed by 1 base and 6 bases, with 12 bases remaining between them. CDR3 size: 14 residues. Germline V lookup: CDR1 SGHTA, CDR2 FQGTGA.

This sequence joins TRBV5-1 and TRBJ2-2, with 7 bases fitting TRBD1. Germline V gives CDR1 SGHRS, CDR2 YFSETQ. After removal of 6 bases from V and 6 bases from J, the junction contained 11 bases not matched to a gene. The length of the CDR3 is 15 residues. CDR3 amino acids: CASNRGGSVAGELFF. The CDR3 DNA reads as TGCGCCAGCAACCGAGGGGGCTCGGTAGCCGGGGAGCTGTTTTTT.

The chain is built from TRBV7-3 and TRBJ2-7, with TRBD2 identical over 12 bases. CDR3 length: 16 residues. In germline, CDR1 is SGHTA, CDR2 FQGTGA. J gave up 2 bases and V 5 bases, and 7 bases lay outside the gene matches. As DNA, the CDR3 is TGTGCCAGCAGCCCCGCGGCTAGCGGGAGGGCCTACGAGCAGTACTTC. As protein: CASSPAASGRAYEQYF.